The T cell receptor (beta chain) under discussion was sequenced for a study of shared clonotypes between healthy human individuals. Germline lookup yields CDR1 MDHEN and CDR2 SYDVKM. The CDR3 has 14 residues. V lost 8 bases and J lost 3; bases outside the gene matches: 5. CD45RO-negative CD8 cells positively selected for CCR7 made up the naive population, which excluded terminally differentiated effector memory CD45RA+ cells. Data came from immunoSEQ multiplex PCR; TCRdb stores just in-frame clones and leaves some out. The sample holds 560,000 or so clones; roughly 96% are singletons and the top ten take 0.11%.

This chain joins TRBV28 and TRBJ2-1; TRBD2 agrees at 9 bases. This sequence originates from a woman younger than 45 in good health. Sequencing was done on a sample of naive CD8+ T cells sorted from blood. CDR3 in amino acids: CASHLAGNYNEQFF. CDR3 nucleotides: TGTGCCAGCCACCTAGCGGGAAACTACAATGAGCAGTTCTTC.